Presented here are 32 T cell receptor beta chains from one specimen sequenced in a study of blood T cell repertoires in COVID-19. The repertoire was sequenced with immunoSEQ multiplex PCR; TCRdb's copy has only in-frame clones and lacks some. The table lists about 180,000 clones, less than 90% of them singletons, with around 21% in the top ten. Sequencing was performed on peripheral blood. These receptors originate from a man between 65 and 85 years old with active or convalescent COVID-19.

The chain carries TRBV2 and TRBJ2-1, with D possibly matching TRBD2 (5 bases). Germline lookup yields CDR1 SNHLY and CDR2 FYNNEI. The CDR3 totals 16 residues. The V gene lost 2 bases and the J gene lost 2 bases, with 13 bases spanning the gap. Here the CDR3 DNA reads TGTGCCAGCAGTGAACGGGGTGGCGGAGCCTACAATGAGCAGTTCTTC. Translation: CASSERGGGAYNEQFF. The entire variable domain, with the rest obtained from reference TRBV2 and TRBJ2-1, is as follows: EPEVTQTPSHQVTQMGQEVILRCVPISNHLYFYWYRQILGQKVEFLVSFYNNEISEKSEIFDDQFSVERPDGSNFTLKIRSTKLEDSAMYFCASSERGGGAYNEQFFGPGTRLTVL.

The chain links TRBV7-9 to TRBJ2-5; TRBD1 matches 8 bases. Looked up from germline, CDR1 is SEHNR and CDR2 is FQNEAQ (reference sequence). This CDR3 has 14 residues. With V trimmed by 5 bases and J by 2 bases, 4 bases remained unmatched. In DNA, the CDR3 is TGTGCCAGCAGCCGAAGGACAGGGCAAGAGACCCAGTACTTC. It yields the protein CASSRRTGQETQYF.

This clone showed up just once. The chain uses TRBV18 and TRBJ1-1; unclear D gene. CDR1 is KGHSH, CDR2 LQKENI, per germline. Trimming left V 3 bases short and J 0 bases short, with 11 bases between. CDR3 size: 15 residues. Written as DNA, the CDR3 is TGTGCCAGCTCACCCACTCCCAGGTTGAACACTGAAGCTTTCTTT. The encoded protein is CASSPTPRLNTEAFF.

The table lists this clone with a count of one. The chain recombines TRBV15 with TRBJ2-1; 12 bases are a match to TRBD2. The germline gives CDR1 LNHNV, CDR2 YYDKDF (reference sequence). The CDR3 is 18 amino acids. Losses at the gene ends were 0 bases for V and 7 bases for J; bases not matched to a gene: 10. CDR3 nucleotides: TGTGCCACCAGCAGAGAATTCTCACTAGCGGGAGGACGTAATGAGCAGTTCTTC. Translating gives CATSREFSLAGGRNEQFF.

This chain links TRBV7-2 with TRBJ2-2, with 8 bases fitting TRBD1. The CDR3 loop spans 17 amino acids. V lost 5 bases, J lost 5 bases, and 13 bases stayed unmatched. Germline V gene data show CDR1 as SGHTA and CDR2 as FQGNSA. This CDR3 is CASSLLPQGAGTGELFF. Here the CDR3 DNA reads TGTGCCAGCAGCCTCCTGCCCCAGGGGGCCGGGACCGGGGAGCTGTTTTTT.

The genes are TRBV24-1 and TRBJ2-1, with TRBD1 matching over 9 bases. This CDR3 is built from 15 residues. V shed 3 bases, J shed 9 bases, and the junction held 8 bases outside the gene matches. From germline, CDR1 is KGHDR and CDR2 SFDVKD. The CDR3 spells CATSDPGTGMIEQFF. CDR3 DNA: TGTGCCACCAGTGATCCCGGGACAGGGATGATTGAGCAGTTCTTC.

V and J are TRBV5-1 and TRBJ2-3; D possibly corresponds to TRBD2 (6 bases). Germline loops: CDR1 SGHRS, CDR2 YFSETQ. Deletions cut 2 bases from V and 4 bases from J, with 8 bases between. This CDR3 is built from 13 residues. The CDR3, as DNA: TGCGCCAGCAGCTTAGGAGGGTCAGATACGCAGTATTTT. This translates into CASSLGGSDTQYF.

The chain couples TRBV7-9 to TRBJ2-7; 7 bases agree with TRBD1. V trimming: 5 bases; J trimming: 5 bases; junction bases outside the gene matches: 6. The CDR3 consists of 13 residues. CDR1 is SEHNR, CDR2 FQNEAQ, per germline (reference sequence). The CDR3 here is CASSRQGFDEQYF. The CDR3 nucleotides are TGTGCCAGCAGCAGACAGGGTTTCGACGAGCAGTACTTC.

The chain's CDR3 is CASSPISGESGYTF. CDR3 DNA: TGTGCCAGCAGCCCGATATCGGGTGAGAGTGGCTACACCTTC. The rearrangement uses TRBV28 and TRBJ1-2; D is ambiguous. CDR3 length: 14 residues. Trimming stripped 6 bases from V and 7 bases from J, with 18 bases between. The germline V gene encodes CDR1 MDHEN and CDR2 SYDVKM.

This chain uses TRBV3-1 (or the pseudogene TRBV3-2) with TRBJ1-1; 7 bases are a match to TRBD1. Trimming took 1 base from V and 5 from J; bases not matched to a gene: 7. From germline, CDR1 is LGHDT and CDR2 YNNKEL (reference sequence). The CDR3 covers 15 residues. The CDR3: CASSQARQGWTEAFF. Here the CDR3 DNA reads TGTGCCAGCAGCCAAGCGAGACAGGGCTGGACTGAAGCTTTCTTT.

The chain joins TRBV5-5 to TRBJ1-2; possibly TRBD1 for D (5 bases). Germline-derived CDR1 and CDR2 are SGHKS and YYEKEE (reference sequence). Trimming pared 0 bases from V and 5 bases from J, leaving 14 bases between. CDR3 length: 15 amino acids. DNA for the CDR3: TGTGCCAGCAGCTTGGGCGACAGCACACCATATGGCTACACCTTC. This translates into CASSLGDSTPYGYTF.

The rearrangement links TRBV18 to TRBJ1-5; D unresolved. In germline, CDR1 is KGHSH, CDR2 LQKENI. The CDR3 covers 15 residues. Trimming took 3 bases from V and 4 from J, leaving 13 bases between them. The CDR3, as DNA: TGTGCCAGCTCACCCTACCCCCCCGAGAATCAGCCCCAGCATTTT. Protein: CASSPYPPENQPQHF. The entire variable domain, with the rest obtained from reference TRBV18 and TRBJ1-5, is as follows: NAGVMQNPRHLVRRRGQEARLRCSPMKGHSHVYWYRQLPEEGLKFMVYLQKENIIDESGMPKERFSAEFPKEGPSILRIQQVVRGDSAAYFCASSPYPPENQPQHFGDGTRLSIL.

The chain employs TRBV24-1 and TRBJ2-3, with D hard to call. This CDR3 spans 15 amino acids. Trimming cost V 1 base and J 0 bases, with 7 bases left between them. CDR1 and CDR2 from the germline V gene are KGHDR and SFDVKD. Here the CDR3 reads CATSDFRGSTDTQYF. CDR3 sequence (DNA): TGTGCCACCAGTGATTTCCGAGGAAGCACAGATACGCAGTATTTT.

This clone was detected only a few times. The CDR3 DNA reads TGTGCCAGTAGTACCCGGGGGGGGGAGAACACTGAAGCTTTCTTT. It translates to CASSTRGGENTEAFF. The rearrangement uses TRBV19 and TRBJ1-1; maybe TRBD1 (5 bases). The CDR3 contains 15 residues. The germline gives CDR1 LNHDA, CDR2 SQIVND (reference sequence). Trimming took off 4 bases at V and 1 base at J, with 13 bases between the two ends. The variable domain in full, with the rest retrieved from reference TRBV19 and TRBJ1-1, is DGGITQSPKYLFRKEGQNVTLSCEQNLNHDAMYWYRQDPGQGLRLIYYSQIVNDFQKGDIAEGYSVSREKKESFPLTVTSAQKNPTAFYLCASSTRGGENTEAFFGQGTRLTVV.

The chain uses TRBV11-2 and TRBJ1-5; D possibly corresponds to TRBD1 (6 bases). This CDR3 has 15 residues. Between the trimmed V and J ends, which lost 5 bases and 0 bases, there was a span of 11 bases. Per the germline V gene, CDR1 is SGHAT and CDR2 is FQNNGV. The CDR3 coding sequence is TGTGCCAGCAGCGCCCAGGGGAATAGCAATCAGCCCCAGCATTTT. This sequence encodes CASSAQGNSNQPQHF. The complete variable domain, with remaining parts taken from reference TRBV11-2 and TRBJ1-5, reads EAGVAQSPRYKIIEKRQSVAFWCNPISGHATLYWYQQILGQGPKLLIQFQNNGVVDDSQLPKDRFSAERLKGVDSTLKIQPAKLEDSAVYLCASSAQGNSNQPQHFGDGTRLSIL.

The V call is TRBV27, the J call TRBJ1-4; 7 nucleotides align to TRBD1. V shed 5 bases and J 3 bases; nucleotides not matched to a gene: 3. There are 14 residues in the CDR3. Germline lookup yields CDR1 MNHEY and CDR2 SMNVEV (reference sequence). CDR3 DNA: TGTGCCAGCAGTATCAGGGGGGCTAATGAAAAACTGTTTTTT. Translation: CASSIRGANEKLFF.

The chain is built from TRBV4-3 and TRBJ2-2; 7 bases are shared with TRBD1. The V segment lost 1 base and the J segment 1 base; nucleotides outside the gene matches: 3. The germline gives CDR1 LGHNA, CDR2 YSLEER. This CDR3 is built from 16 residues. DNA of the CDR3: TGCGCCAGCAGCCAAGGGACAGGTGGGAACACCGGGGAGCTGTTTTTT. As protein: CASSQGTGGNTGELFF.

V usage is TRBV5-1 and J usage is TRBJ1-1, with D perhaps TRBD1 (6 bases). This CDR3 is 13 amino acids long. The germline V gene has CDR1 SGHRS and CDR2 YFSETQ. The V and J ends lost 4 bases and 3 bases respectively, with 10 bases between them. In DNA form, the CDR3 reads TGCGCCAGCAGCAAACAGGGTGACACTGAAGCTTTCTTT. Amino acids: CASSKQGDTEAFF. Full variable domain (remainder filled in from reference TRBV5-1 and TRBJ1-1): KAGVTQTPRYLIKTRGQQVTLSCSPISGHRSVSWYQQTPGQGLQFLFEYFSETQRNKGNFPGRFSGRQFSNSRSEMNVSTLELGDSALYLCASSKQGDTEAFFGQGTRLTVV.

This chain uses TRBV7-2 with TRBJ2-3; 11 bases fit TRBD2. The CDR3 runs 17 residues. Losses at the gene ends were 4 bases for V and 5 bases for J; bases not matched to a gene: 11. Germline values: CDR1 SGHTA, CDR2 FQGNSA. The CDR3 sequence is CASSSRPLAGGLDTQYF. CDR3 in DNA: TGTGCCAGCAGCTCACGTCCCCTAGCGGGAGGCCTAGATACGCAGTATTTT. The full variable domain, in which reference TRBV7-2 and TRBJ2-3 provide the parts outside the CDR3, is GAGVSQSPSNKVTEKGKDVELRCDPISGHTALYWYRQSLGQGLEFLIYFQGNSAPDKSGLPSDRFSAERTGGSVSTLTIQRTQQEDSAVYLCASSSRPLAGGLDTQYFGPGTRLTVL.

The chain links TRBV5-8 to TRBJ2-1; the match to TRBD2 covers 7 bases. CDR3 length: 15 amino acids. V gave up 6 bases and J gave up 5 bases; unmatched junction bases: 11. Germline V CDR1 and CDR2: SGHTS, YDEGEE. DNA for the CDR3: TGTGCCAGCACCTTCCGGGGGGACCGCAACAATGAGCAGTTCTTC. This translates into CASTFRGDRNNEQFF.

V is TRBV6-2 or TRBV6-3 and J is TRBJ1-5, with 7 nucleotides matching TRBD1. Germline V gene sequence: CDR1 MNHEY, CDR2 SVGEGT. This CDR3 comprises 14 residues. The V gene end was trimmed by 6 bases and the J gene end by 3 bases; junction bases not matched to a gene: 5. CDR3 in DNA: TGTGCCAGCAGCCCCGGACAGGTCAATCAGCCCCAGCATTTT. As protein: CASSPGQVNQPQHF.

This sequence joins TRBV5-1 and TRBJ1-4; a possible D gene is TRBD1 (6 bases). The V gene lost 0 bases and the J gene lost 7 bases, with 16 bases spanning the gap. Looked up from germline, CDR1 is SGHRS and CDR2 is YFSETQ. The CDR3 has 16 residues. This chain's CDR3 is CASSLGRTLRGEKLFF. The DNA of the CDR3 is TGCGCCAGCAGCTTGGGCAGGACTCTCAGGGGTGAAAAACTGTTTTTT.

In this sample, this clone turned up once. The rearrangement joins TRBV6-2 or TRBV6-3 to TRBJ2-7; 7 positions match TRBD2. Germline values: CDR1 MNHEY, CDR2 SVGEGT. The CDR3 runs 17 residues. The V gene end was trimmed by 2 bases and the J gene end by 2 bases; junction bases not matched to a gene: 12. CDR3 sequence (DNA): TGTGCCAGCAGTTACGAGCTCCGGGACTATCCGACCTACGAGCAGTACTTC. Protein: CASSYELRDYPTYEQYF.

The chain employs TRBV10-3 and TRBJ2-1, with D perhaps TRBD2 (7 bases). This CDR3 has 13 residues. Trimming stripped 1 base from V and 9 bases from J, with 10 bases between. Germline V gene data show CDR1 as ENHRY and CDR2 as SYGVKD. CDR3 nucleotides: TGTGCCATCAGTGAGTGGGGGGGCCCTGAGCAGTTCTTC. It translates to CAISEWGGPEQFF.

The rearrangement links TRBV7-9 to TRBJ1-2; D may be TRBD1 (5 bases). Germline values: CDR1 SEHNR, CDR2 FQNEAQ (reference sequence). CDR3 length: 13 residues. Trimming shortened V by 6 bases and J by 2 bases, and 10 bases separated the two germline ends. CDR3 nucleotide sequence: TGTGCCAGCAGTCAGGGACTAAACTATGGCTACACCTTC. Its translation: CASSQGLNYGYTF.

The V gene is TRBV20-1, the J gene TRBJ1-4, with D perhaps matching TRBD1 (6 bases). The germline gives CDR1 DFQATT, CDR2 SNEGSKA (reference sequence). The CDR3 loop spans 15 amino acids. V shed 3 bases and J shed 4 bases, with 15 bases lying between them. The CDR3 DNA sequence: TGCAGTGCTAGTGCACAGGGTTCGGATAATGAAAAACTGTTTTTT. Protein: CSASAQGSDNEKLFF.

J is TRBJ1-4 and V is TRBV24-1; a possible D gene is TRBD1 (5 bases). The CDR3 has 14 residues. The germline CDR1 and CDR2 sequences are KGHDR and SFDVKD. Trimming left V 5 bases short and J 3 bases short, with 9 bases between. The CDR3 here is CATSAGGSNEKLFF. The CDR3 nucleotides are TGTGCCACCAGTGCCGGGGGGTCTAATGAAAAACTGTTTTTT.

The gene calls are TRBV20-1 and TRBJ1-1; perhaps TRBD1 as D (5 bases). Trimming removed 6 bases from V and 4 bases from J, with 9 bases in between. CDR1 is DFQATT and CDR2 is SNEGSKA in the germline V gene (reference sequence). The length of the CDR3 is 11 residues. The CDR3 region has the DNA TGCAGTGCCCGGGGGAGCACTGAAGCTTTCTTT. It specifies CSARGSTEAFF.

This clone was found a few times. V gene TRBV2 combines with J gene TRBJ2-1; possibly TRBD2 for D (6 bases). V lost 4 bases and J 2 bases, leaving 9 bases between the germline ends. The CDR3 covers 14 residues. The germline V gene encodes CDR1 SNHLY and CDR2 FYNNEI. In nucleotides, the CDR3 is TGTGCCAGCAGTGGCGGGGTCCCCTACAATGAGCAGTTCTTC. Its translation is CASSGGVPYNEQFF. The variable domain in full, with the rest retrieved from reference TRBV2 and TRBJ2-1, is EPEVTQTPSHQVTQMGQEVILRCVPISNHLYFYWYRQILGQKVEFLVSFYNNEISEKSEIFDDQFSVERPDGSNFTLKIRSTKLEDSAMYFCASSGGVPYNEQFFGPGTRLTVL.

This rearrangement joins TRBV6-5 to TRBJ1-4; D is possibly TRBD1 (5 bases). This CDR3 has 13 amino acids. In germline, CDR1 is MNHEY, CDR2 SVGAGI. Between the trimmed V and J ends, which lost 5 bases and 8 bases, there was a span of 12 bases. The CDR3 protein is CASSPGRGEKLFF. CDR3 DNA sequence: TGTGCCAGCAGTCCCGGGCGGGGCGAAAAACTGTTTTTT.

The chain links TRBV5-1 to TRBJ2-1; 8 bases map to TRBD2. V lost 1 base, J lost 3 bases, and 0 bases stayed unmatched. CDR1 is SGHRS, CDR2 YFSETQ, per germline. The CDR3 loop spans 14 amino acids. The CDR3 coding sequence is TGCGCCAGCAGCTTGACTAGCGGCTACAATGAGCAGTTCTTC. Translated: CASSLTSGYNEQFF.

The chain has TRBV5-5 and TRBJ2-5, with 7 positions matching TRBD1. Germline V lookup: CDR1 SGHKS, CDR2 YYEKEE (reference sequence). The CDR3 loop spans 15 amino acids. The J segment lost 1 base and the V segment lost 0 bases, leaving 3 bases of the junction unmatched. CDR3 coding DNA: TGTGCCAGCAGCTTGGTCAGGGGGACCCAAGAGACCCAGTACTTC. Residues: CASSLVRGTQETQYF.